Detailed here is one T cell receptor (beta chain). Generated by immunoSEQ multiplex PCR, the TCRdb table keeps only in-frame clones and is missing some. The table records roughly 94,000 clones, more than 65% of them present only once. CDR3 length equals 14 residues. Germline V gene data show CDR1 as LGHDT and CDR2 as YNNKEL (reference sequence). Germline trimming cut 4 bases from V and 9 bases from J; bases unmatched to any gene: 10. This record comes from a study of blood T cell repertoires in COVID-19. On the study more broadly: Donors in the United States, Italy and Spain gave samples during acute or convalescent COVID-19.

The sequence came from a man in his sixties with acute or convalescent COVID-19. The rearrangement uses TRBV3-1 (or the pseudogene TRBV3-2) and TRBJ2-3; 7 bases are a match to TRBD2. Sequencing was performed on peripheral blood. This chain's CDR3 is CASSREGRVVTQYF. The CDR3 region has the DNA TGTGCCAGCAGCCGGGAGGGCCGGGTAGTAACGCAGTATTTT.